Sequencing of this TCR beta chain was carried out in a study of cytomegalovirus exposure and HLA in healthy donors. The study's findings and limits: In an earlier analysis, most TCR beta V segments were productive about 87% or about 30% of the time.

Healthy donors of bone marrow made up the group. PCR involved 60 Vbeta and 13 Jbeta primers. The table came from immunoSEQ multiplex PCR; TCRdb's copy has only in-frame clones and leaves some out. The sample lists 85,000 to 100,000 clones, 69% occurring once. Details on this clone: Its target is not known.

The sample taken for sequencing was PBMCs. This clonotype originated in a middle-aged man in good health and CMV-seronegative.

Written as DNA, the CDR3 is TGTGCCTGGAGGGGACTAGCGGATTACATTCAGTACTTC. Its translation: CAWRGLADYIQYF. J is TRBJ2-4 and V is TRBV30; TRBD2 matches at 11 bases. The CDR3 is 13 amino acids. Germline CDR1 reads GTSNPN; CDR2 reads SVGIG (reference sequence). V shed 3 bases and J 8 bases; nucleotides not matched to a gene: 3.